The clone carrying this T cell receptor beta chain was detected only a few times. Its antigen is unidentified. The sample comes from a study of T cells after yellow fever vaccination. Study-level background: Researchers used SMART-Seq v4 Ultra Low Input to prepare fractions that had low cell numbers.

Study observations and caveats: Reappearance after the booster was observed for most primary-vaccination clones (about 96% CD4, around 90% CD8). Across the CD4 and CD8 compartments, a small share of clonotypes was present in both.

J gave up 6 bases and V 3 bases, and 7 bases lay outside the gene matches. The CDR3 sequence is 16 residues long. Germline CDR1 and CDR2: LNHNV and YYDKDF (reference sequence). TCRdb analysed the 5' RACE reads with MiXCR anew, one entry per CDR3 protein. This table holds some 390,000 distinct CDR3 sequences, around a sixth found once. The sequencing here drew on PBMCs, taken before the yellow fever booster vaccination. The chain is built from TRBV15 and TRBJ1-6; 8 bases are shared with TRBD1. The TCR was taken from a man aged 18 to 30 who received the YFV17D yellow fever vaccine. This CDR3 reads CATSRGGQGGNSPLHF. The CDR3 nucleotides are TGTGCCACCAGCAGGGGTGGACAGGGTGGTAATTCACCCCTCCACTTT.